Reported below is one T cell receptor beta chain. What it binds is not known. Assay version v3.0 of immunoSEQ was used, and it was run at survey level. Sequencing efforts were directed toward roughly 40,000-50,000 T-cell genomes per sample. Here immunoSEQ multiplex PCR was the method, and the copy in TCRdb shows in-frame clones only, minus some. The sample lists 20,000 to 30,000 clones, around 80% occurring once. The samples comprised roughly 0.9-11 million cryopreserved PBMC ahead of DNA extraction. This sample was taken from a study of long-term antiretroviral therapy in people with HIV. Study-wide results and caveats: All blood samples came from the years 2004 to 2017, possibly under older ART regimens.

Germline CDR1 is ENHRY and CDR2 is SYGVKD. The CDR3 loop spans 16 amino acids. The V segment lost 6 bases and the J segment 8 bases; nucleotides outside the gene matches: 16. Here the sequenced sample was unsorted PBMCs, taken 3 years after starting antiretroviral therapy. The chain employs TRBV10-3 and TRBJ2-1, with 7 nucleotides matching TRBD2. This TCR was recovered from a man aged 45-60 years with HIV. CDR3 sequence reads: CAIRDVQREGRHEQFF. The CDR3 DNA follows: TGTGCCATCAGAGATGTACAGCGGGAAGGGCGCCATGAGCAGTTCTTC.